This T cell receptor (beta chain) emerged from a study of T cells in localized non-small cell lung cancer. The study's findings and limits: A higher density of T cells in blood coincided with extended overall survival. It remains possible that heterogeneity exists, since only one tumor region was sequenced.

Turning to this clone: The antigen is undetermined.

The CDR3 loop spans 17 amino acids. The V gene's germline CDR1 is LNHNV and CDR2 YYDKDF (reference sequence). Trimming cost V 1 base and J 8 bases; bases outside gene matches: 11. Assay used: immunoSEQ multiplex PCR; TCRdb lists only in-frame clones, some missing. Among about 15,000 clones, approximately 85% were seen once, and the ten largest hold less than 4.5%. The receptor was isolated from a woman aged 40-70 years with stage I lung adenocarcinoma. This specimen was peripheral blood, taken before any cancer treatment. This sequence joins TRBV15 and TRBJ1-1, with TRBD1 matching over 12 bases. CDR3 amino acids: CATSRAHLGTGGVEAFF. The CDR3 nucleotides read TGTGCCACCAGCAGAGCGCACCTTGGGACAGGGGGCGTGGAAGCTTTCTTT.